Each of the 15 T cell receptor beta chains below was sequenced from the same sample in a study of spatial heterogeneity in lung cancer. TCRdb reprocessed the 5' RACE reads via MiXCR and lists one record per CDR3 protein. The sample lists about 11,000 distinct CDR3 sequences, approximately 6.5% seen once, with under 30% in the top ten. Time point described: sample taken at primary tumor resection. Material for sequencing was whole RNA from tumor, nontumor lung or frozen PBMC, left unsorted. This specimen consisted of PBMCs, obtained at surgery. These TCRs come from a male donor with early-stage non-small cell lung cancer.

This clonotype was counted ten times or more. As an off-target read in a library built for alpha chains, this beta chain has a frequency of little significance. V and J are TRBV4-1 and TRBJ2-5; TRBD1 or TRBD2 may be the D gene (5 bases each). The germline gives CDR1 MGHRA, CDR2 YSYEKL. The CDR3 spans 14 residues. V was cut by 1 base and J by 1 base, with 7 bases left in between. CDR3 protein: CASSQGDGQETQYF. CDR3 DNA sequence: TGCGCCAGCAGCCAAGGGGACGGCCAAGAGACCCAGTACTTC.

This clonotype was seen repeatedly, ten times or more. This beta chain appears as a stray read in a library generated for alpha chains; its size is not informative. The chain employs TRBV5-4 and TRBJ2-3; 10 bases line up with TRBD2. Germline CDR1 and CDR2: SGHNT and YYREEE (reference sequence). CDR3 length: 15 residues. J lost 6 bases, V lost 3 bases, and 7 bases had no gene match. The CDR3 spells CASSSKLAGTDTQYF. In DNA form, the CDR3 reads TGTGCCAGCAGCTCGAAACTAGCGGGGACGGATACGCAGTATTTT.

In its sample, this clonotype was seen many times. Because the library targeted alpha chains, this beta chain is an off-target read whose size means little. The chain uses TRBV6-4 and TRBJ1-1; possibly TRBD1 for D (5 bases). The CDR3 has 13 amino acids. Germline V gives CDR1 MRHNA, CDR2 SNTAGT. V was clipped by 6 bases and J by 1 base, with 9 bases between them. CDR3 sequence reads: CASSARENTEAFF. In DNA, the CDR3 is TGTGCCAGCAGCGCCAGGGAGAACACTGAAGCTTTCTTT.

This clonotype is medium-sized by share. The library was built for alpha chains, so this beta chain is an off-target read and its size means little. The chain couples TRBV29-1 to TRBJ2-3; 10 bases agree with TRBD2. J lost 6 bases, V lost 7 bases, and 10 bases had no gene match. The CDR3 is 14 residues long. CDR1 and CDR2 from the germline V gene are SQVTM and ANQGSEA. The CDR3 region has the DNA TGCAGCGCCGATGGGCTAGCGGGAGTGGATACGCAGTATTTT. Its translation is CSADGLAGVDTQYF.

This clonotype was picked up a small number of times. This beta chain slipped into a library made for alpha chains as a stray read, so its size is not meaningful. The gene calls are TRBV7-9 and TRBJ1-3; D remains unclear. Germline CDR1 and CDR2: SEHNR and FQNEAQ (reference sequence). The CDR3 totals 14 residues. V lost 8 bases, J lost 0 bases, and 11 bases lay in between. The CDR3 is CASGKTSSGNTIYF. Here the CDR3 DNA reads TGTGCCAGCGGGAAGACGAGCTCTGGAAACACCATATATTTT.

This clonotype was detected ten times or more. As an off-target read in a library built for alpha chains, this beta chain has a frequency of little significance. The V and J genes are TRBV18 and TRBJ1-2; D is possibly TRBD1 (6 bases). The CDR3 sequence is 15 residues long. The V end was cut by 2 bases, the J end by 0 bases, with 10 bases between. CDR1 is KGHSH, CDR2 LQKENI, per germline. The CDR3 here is CASSPEQGTNYGYTF. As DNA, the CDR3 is TGTGCCAGCTCACCAGAGCAGGGGACTAACTATGGCTACACCTTC.

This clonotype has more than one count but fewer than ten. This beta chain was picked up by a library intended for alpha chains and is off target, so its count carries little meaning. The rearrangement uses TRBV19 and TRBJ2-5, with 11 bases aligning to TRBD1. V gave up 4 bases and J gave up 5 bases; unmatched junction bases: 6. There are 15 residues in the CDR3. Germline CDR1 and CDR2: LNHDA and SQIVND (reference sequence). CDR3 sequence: CASSTGQGAGETQYF. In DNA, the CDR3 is TGTGCCAGTAGTACTGGACAGGGGGCTGGGGAGACCCAGTACTTC.

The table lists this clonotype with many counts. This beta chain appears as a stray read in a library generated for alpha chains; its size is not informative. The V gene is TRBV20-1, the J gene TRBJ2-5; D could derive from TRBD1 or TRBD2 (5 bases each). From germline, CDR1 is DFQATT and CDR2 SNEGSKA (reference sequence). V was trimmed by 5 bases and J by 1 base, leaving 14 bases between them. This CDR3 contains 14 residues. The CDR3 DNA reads TGCAGTGCTGCTGATACCGGGACCCAAGAGACCCAGTACTTC. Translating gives CSAADTGTQETQYF.

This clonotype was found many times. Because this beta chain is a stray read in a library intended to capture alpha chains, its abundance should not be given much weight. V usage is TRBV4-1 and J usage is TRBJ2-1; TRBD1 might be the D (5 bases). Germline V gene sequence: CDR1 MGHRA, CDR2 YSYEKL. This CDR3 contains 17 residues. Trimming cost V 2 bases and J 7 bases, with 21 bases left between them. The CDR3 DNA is TGCGCCAGCAGCCAACCATCCGGGTATGGGGCAAGGAATGAGCAGTTCTTC. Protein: CASSQPSGYGARNEQFF.

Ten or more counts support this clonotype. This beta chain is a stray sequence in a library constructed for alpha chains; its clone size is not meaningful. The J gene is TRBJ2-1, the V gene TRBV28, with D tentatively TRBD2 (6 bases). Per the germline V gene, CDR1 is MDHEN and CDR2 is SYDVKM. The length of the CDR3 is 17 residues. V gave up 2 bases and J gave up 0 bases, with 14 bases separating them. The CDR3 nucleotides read TGTGCCAGCAGTTTAATTGGAGGGGATAGCTCCTACAATGAGCAGTTCTTC. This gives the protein CASSLIGGDSSYNEQFF.

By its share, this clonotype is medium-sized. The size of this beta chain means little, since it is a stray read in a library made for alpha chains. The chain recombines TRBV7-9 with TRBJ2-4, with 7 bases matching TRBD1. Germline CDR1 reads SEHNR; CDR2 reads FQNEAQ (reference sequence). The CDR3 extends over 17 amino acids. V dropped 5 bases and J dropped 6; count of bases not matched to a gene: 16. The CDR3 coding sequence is TGTGCCAGCAGCCCACCCCTTAGATATGCAGGGGGAAACATTCAGTACTTC. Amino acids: CASSPPLRYAGGNIQYF.

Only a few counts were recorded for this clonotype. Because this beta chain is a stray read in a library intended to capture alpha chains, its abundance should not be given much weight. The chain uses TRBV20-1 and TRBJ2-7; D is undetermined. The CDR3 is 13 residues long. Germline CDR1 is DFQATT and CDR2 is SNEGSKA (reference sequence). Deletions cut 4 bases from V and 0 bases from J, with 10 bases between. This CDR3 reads CSAKVVNSYEQYF. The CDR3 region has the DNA TGCAGTGCTAAAGTAGTTAACTCCTACGAGCAGTACTTC.

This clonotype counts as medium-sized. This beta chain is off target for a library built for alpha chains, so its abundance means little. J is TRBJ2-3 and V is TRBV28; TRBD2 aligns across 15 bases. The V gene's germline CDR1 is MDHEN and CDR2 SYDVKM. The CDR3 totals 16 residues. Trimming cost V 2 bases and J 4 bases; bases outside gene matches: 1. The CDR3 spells CASSLGTSGRPDTQYF. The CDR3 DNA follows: TGTGCCAGCAGTTTAGGGACTAGCGGGAGGCCAGATACGCAGTATTTT. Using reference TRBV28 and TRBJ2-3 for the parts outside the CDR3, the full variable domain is DVKVTQSSRYLVKRTGEKVFLECVQDMDHENMFWYRQDPGLGLRLIYFSYDVKMKEKGDIPEGYSVSREKKERFSLILESASTNQTSMYLCASSLGTSGRPDTQYFGPGTRLTVL.

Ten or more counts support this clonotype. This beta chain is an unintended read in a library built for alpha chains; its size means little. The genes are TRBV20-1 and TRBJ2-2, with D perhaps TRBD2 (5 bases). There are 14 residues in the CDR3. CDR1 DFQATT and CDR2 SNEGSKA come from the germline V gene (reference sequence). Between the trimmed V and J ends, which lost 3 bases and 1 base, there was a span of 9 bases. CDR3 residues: CSARASGNTGELFF. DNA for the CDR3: TGCAGTGCTAGGGCCAGCGGGAACACCGGGGAGCTGTTTTTT.

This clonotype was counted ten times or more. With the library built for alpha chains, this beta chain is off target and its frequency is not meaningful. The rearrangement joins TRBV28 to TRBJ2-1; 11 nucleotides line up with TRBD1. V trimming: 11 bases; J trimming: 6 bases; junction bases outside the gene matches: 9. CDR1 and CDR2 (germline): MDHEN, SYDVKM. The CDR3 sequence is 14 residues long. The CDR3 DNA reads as TGTGCCGCAGGAGGACAGGGGGCCCCCAATGAGCAGTTCTTC. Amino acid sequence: CAAGGQGAPNEQFF. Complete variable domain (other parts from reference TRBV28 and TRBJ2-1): DVKVTQSSRYLVKRTGEKVFLECVQDMDHENMFWYRQDPGLGLRLIYFSYDVKMKEKGDIPEGYSVSREKKERFSLILESASTNQTSMYLCAAGGQGAPNEQFFGPGTRLTVL.